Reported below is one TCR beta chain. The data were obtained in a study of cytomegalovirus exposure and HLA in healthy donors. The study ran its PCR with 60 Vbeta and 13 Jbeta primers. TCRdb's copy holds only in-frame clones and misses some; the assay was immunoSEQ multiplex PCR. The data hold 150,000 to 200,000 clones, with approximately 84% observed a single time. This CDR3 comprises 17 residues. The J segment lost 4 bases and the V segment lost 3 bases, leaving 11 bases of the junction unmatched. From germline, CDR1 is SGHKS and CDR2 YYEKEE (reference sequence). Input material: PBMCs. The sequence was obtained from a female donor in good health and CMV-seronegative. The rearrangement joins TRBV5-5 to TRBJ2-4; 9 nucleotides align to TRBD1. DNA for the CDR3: TGTGCCAGCAGCTCGGGGGCCTCCGGGACAGGGAAAAACATTCAGTACTTC. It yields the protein CASSSGASGTGKNIQYF.